This note documents a single TCR beta chain sequence. Measured with immunoSEQ multiplex PCR; TCRdb has only the in-frame clones, and not every one. The data contain hundreds of thousands of clones, more than 75% of them singletons. The record originates from a study of blood T cell repertoires in COVID-19. In the study overall: Sites in the United States, Italy and Spain provided acute and convalescent COVID-19 samples.

V was shortened by 5 bases and J by 11 bases, with 24 bases between the two germline ends. This CDR3 is 15 amino acids long. In germline, CDR1 is SGHTA, CDR2 FQGNSA. The sequence was obtained from a woman in her thirties or forties who had recovered from COVID-19. Sequencing input: peripheral blood. The chain employs TRBV7-2 and TRBJ1-1; TRBD1 might be the D (5 bases). The CDR3 nucleotides are TGTGCCAGCAGCCCCGGTGGGGCATCGGCGGGGGGGGCTTTCTTT. Its protein product is CASSPGGASAGGAFF. Variable domain in full (rest from reference TRBV7-2 and TRBJ1-1): GAGVSQSPSNKVTEKGKDVELRCDPISGHTALYWYRQSLGQGLEFLIYFQGNSAPDKSGLPSDRFSAERTGGSVSTLTIQRTQQEDSAVYLCASSPGGASAGGAFFGQGTRLTVV.